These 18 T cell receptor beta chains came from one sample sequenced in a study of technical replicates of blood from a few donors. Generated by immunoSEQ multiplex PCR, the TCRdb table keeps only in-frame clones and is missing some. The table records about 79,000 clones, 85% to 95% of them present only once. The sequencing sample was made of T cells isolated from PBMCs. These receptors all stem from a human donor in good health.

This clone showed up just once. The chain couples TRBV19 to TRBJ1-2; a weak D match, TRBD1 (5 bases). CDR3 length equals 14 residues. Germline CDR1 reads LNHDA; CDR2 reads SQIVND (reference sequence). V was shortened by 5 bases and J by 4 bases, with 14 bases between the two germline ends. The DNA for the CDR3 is TGTGCCAGTAGTTCTCCAGGGTGGAGCTATGGCTACACCTTC. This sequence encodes CASSSPGWSYGYTF.

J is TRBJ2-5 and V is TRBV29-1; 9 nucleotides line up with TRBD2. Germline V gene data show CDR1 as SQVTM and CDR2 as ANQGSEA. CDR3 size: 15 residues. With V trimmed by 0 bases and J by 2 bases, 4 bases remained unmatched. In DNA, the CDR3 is TGCAGCGTTGAAGAGGTAGCGGGAGCTCAAGAGACCCAGTACTTC. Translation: CSVEEVAGAQETQYF.

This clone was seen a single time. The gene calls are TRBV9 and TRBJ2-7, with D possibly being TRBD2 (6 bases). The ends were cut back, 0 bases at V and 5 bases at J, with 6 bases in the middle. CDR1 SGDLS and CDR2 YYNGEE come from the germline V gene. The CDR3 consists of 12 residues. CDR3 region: CASSVAGDEQYF. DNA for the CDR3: TGTGCCAGCAGCGTAGCGGGGGACGAGCAGTACTTC.

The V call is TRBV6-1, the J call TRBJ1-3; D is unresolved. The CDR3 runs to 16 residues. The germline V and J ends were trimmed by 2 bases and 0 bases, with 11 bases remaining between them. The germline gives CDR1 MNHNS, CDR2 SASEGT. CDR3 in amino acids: CASSELSVNSGNTIYF. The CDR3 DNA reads TGTGCCAGCAGTGAATTGTCAGTGAACTCTGGAAACACCATATATTTT.

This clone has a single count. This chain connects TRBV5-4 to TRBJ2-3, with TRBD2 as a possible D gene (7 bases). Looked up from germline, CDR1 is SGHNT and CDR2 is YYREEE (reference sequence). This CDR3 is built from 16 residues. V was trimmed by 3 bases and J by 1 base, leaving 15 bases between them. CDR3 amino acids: CASSWGGGGGTDTQYF. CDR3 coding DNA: TGTGCCAGCAGCTGGGGGGGCGGTGGGGGCACAGATACGCAGTATTTT.

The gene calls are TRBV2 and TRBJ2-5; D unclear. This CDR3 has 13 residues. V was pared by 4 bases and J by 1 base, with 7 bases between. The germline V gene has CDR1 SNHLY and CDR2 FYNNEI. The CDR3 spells CASSGNSQETQYF. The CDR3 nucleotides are TGTGCCAGCAGTGGTAATAGCCAAGAGACCCAGTACTTC.

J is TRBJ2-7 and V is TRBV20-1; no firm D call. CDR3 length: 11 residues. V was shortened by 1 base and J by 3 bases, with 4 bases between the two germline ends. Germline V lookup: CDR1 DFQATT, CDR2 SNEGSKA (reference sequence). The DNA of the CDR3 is TGCAGTGCTAGAGTCGGCTACGAGCAGTACTTC. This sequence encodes CSARVGYEQYF.

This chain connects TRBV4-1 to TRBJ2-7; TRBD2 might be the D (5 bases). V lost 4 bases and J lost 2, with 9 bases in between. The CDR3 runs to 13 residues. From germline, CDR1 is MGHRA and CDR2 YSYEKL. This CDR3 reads CASSPSLAYEQYF. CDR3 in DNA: TGCGCCAGCAGCCCATCACTAGCCTACGAGCAGTACTTC.

CDR3 bases: TGTGCCAGCCGAGCACCTCCGGCGGCTACGCAGTATTTT. Encoded protein: CASRAPPAATQYF. The chain joins TRBV28 to TRBJ2-3; D call uncertain. V lost 8 bases to trimming and J lost 8 bases, with 17 bases between them. There are 13 residues in the CDR3. Germline V gene sequence: CDR1 MDHEN, CDR2 SYDVKM.

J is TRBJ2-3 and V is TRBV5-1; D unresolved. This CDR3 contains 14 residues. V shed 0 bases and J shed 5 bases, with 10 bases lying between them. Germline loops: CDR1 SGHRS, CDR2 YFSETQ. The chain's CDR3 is CASSLDSSIDTQYF. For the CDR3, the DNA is TGCGCCAGCAGCTTGGACAGTTCAATAGATACGCAGTATTTT.

CDR3 sequence: CASSQTENSYEQYF. The DNA for the CDR3 is TGTGCCAGCAGCCAAACAGAAAACTCCTACGAGCAGTACTTC. The chain employs TRBV5-4 and TRBJ2-7; D is uncertain. CDR3 length: 14 amino acids. In germline, CDR1 is SGHNT, CDR2 YYREEE (reference sequence). V dropped 4 bases and J dropped 0 bases, with 11 bases sitting between them.

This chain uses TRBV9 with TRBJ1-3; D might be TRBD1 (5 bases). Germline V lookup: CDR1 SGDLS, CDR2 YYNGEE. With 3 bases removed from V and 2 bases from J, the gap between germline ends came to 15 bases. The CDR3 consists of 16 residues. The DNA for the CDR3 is TGTGCCAGCAGCGCCTGGGCGGGGCAGACTGGAAACACCATATATTTT. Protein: CASSAWAGQTGNTIYF.

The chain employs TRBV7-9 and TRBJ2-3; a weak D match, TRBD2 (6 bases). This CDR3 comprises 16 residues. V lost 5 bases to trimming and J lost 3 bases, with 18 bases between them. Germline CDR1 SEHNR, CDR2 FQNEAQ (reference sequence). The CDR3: CASSPPGLAKTDTQYF. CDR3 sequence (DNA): TGTGCCAGCAGCCCCCCGGGTCTAGCGAAAACAGATACGCAGTATTTT.

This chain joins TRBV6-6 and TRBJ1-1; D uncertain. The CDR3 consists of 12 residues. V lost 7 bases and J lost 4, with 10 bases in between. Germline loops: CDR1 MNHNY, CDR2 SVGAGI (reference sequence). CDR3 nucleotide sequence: TGTGCCAGCATGGAGGAGGGCACTGAAGCTTTCTTT. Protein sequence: CASMEEGTEAFF.

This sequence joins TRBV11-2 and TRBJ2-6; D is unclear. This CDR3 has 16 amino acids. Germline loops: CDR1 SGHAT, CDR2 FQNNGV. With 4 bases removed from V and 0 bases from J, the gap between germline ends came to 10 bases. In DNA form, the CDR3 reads TGTGCCAGCAGCTATCCCCGTAGCTCTGGGGCCAACGTCCTGACTTTC. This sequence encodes CASSYPRSSGANVLTF.

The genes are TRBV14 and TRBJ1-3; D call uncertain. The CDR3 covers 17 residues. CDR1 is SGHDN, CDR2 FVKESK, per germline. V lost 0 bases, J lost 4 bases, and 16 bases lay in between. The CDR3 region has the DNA TGTGCCAGCAGCCAAGAAGGCGGGTCGAATCTGGGAAACACCATATATTTT. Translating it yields CASSQEGGSNLGNTIYF.

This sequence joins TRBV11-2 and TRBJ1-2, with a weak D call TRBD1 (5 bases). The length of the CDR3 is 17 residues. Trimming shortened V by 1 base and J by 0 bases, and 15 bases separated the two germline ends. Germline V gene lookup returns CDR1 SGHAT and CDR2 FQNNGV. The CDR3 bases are TGTGCCAGCAGCTTAGGACAGCGAACTTCGCCTAACTATGGCTACACCTTC. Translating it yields CASSLGQRTSPNYGYTF.

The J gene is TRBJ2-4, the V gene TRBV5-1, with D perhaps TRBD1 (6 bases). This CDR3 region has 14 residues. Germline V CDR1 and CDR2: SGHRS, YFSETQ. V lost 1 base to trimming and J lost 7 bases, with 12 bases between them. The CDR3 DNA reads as TGCGCCAGCAGCTTGTTTGAGGGGGATAACATTCAGTACTTC. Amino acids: CASSLFEGDNIQYF.